The clone carrying this T cell receptor beta chain was seen only a few times. No antigen is known for it. This entry belongs to a study of response to subunit inactivated influenza vaccine. Study-wide results and limits: Each seasonal flu vaccination may recruit only limited new T cells, authors suggested.

TCRdb reanalysed the RT-PCR reads using MiXCR and keeps one entry per CDR3 protein. Of hundreds of thousands of distinct CDR3 sequences listed, less than 20% are singletons. The source is a man in his forties or fifties who received an inactivated influenza vaccine. The starting material was PBMCs from blood, obtained 5 days after vaccination.

CDR3 sequence reads: CASSSRTGNFETQYF. Here the CDR3 DNA reads TGTGCCAGCAGTTCACGGACAGGGAATTTTGAGACCCAGTACTTC. This chain links TRBV12-3 or TRBV12-4 with TRBJ2-5, with 8 bases fitting TRBD1. The V segment lost 4 bases and the J segment 5 bases; nucleotides outside the gene matches: 9. The CDR3 is 15 amino acids.